Listed below are T cell receptor beta chains from one sample, sequenced in a study of early T cells in non-severe SARS-CoV-2 infection. TCRdb reanalysed the 5' RACE reads using MiXCR and keeps one entry per CDR3 protein. Here the sample spans about 60,000 distinct CDR3 sequences, over 10% being singletons. Sequencing was done on a sample of whole blood. These receptors all come from an adult who was a healthcare worker with PCR-confirmed SARS-CoV-2 infection or an uninfected control (not recorded which). Both conserved end residues are part of each CDR3. D genes are given only for firm matches. Clone size, where shown, is once, few, many, or a class for clones that have expanded.

size: .; V: TRBV24-1; J: TRBJ2-3; D: .; CDR3: CATSDHFYRDTQYF; DNA: TGTGCCACCAGTGATCATTTCTACCGAGATACGCAGTATTTT
size: many; V: TRBV27; J: TRBJ1-1; D: .; CDR3: CASSLRENTEAFF; DNA: TGTGCCAGCAGTTTAAGGGAGAACACTGAAGCTTTCTTT
size: .; V: TRBV5-4; J: TRBJ2-1; D: TRBD1; CDR3: CASSPAGTGYLSEQFF; DNA: TGTGCCAGCAGCCCCGCCGGGACAGGGTATTTGAGTGAGCAGTTCTTC
size: .; V: TRBV9; J: TRBJ2-2; D: TRBD1; CDR3: CASSVVQGAPGELFF; DNA: TGTGCCAGCAGCGTAGTGCAGGGGGCCCCCGGGGAGCTGTTTTTT
size: .; V: TRBV18; J: TRBJ1-5; D: TRBD1; CDR3: CASSSGQGGSNQPQHF; DNA: TGTGCCAGCTCATCGGGACAGGGGGGATCAAATCAGCCCCAGCATTTT
size: .; V: TRBV3-1; J: TRBJ1-3; D: .; CDR3: CASSQGLGSPGNTIYF; DNA: TGTGCCAGCAGCCAAGGGCTTGGCAGCCCTGGAAACACCATATATTTT
size: few; V: TRBV6-2/TRBV6-3; J: TRBJ2-1; D: .; CDR3: CASRERGHEQFF; DNA: TGTGCCAGCAGGGAAAGAGGTCATGAGCAGTTCTTC
size: few; V: TRBV7-3; J: TRBJ2-7; D: TRBD1; CDR3: CASSPQPTGTHEQYF; DNA: TGTGCCAGCAGCCCCCAACCGACAGGGACGCACGAGCAGTACTTC
size: many; V: TRBV27; J: TRBJ1-4; D: TRBD1; CDR3: CASRDRVQKLFF; DNA: TGTGCCAGCAGGGACAGGGTACAAAAACTGTTTTTT
size: few; V: TRBV6-5; J: TRBJ1-1; D: TRBD1; CDR3: CASSYSTTGSSTEAFF; DNA: TGTGCCAGCAGTTACTCCACGACAGGGTCGAGCACTGAAGCTTTCTTT
size: .; V: TRBV5-6; J: TRBJ2-1; D: TRBD2; CDR3: CASSFTSGSSYNEQFF; DNA: TGTGCCAGCAGCTTCACTAGCGGGAGCTCCTACAATGAGCAGTTCTTC
size: many; V: TRBV30; J: TRBJ2-7; D: TRBD2; CDR3: CAWSVASGSLEQYF; DNA: TGTGCCTGGAGTGTAGCTAGCGGGAGTCTCGAGCAGTACTTC
size: .; V: TRBV4-1; J: TRBJ1-1; D: TRBD1; CDR3: CASSPYGTGGKAFF; DNA: TGCGCCAGCAGCCCTTACGGGACAGGGGGCAAGGCTTTCTTT
size: few; V: TRBV7-8; J: TRBJ1-1; D: TRBD1; CDR3: CASSSAGTGGHTEAFF; DNA: TGTGCCAGCAGCTCTGCGGGGACAGGGGGCCACACTGAAGCTTTCTTT
size: few; V: TRBV4-2; J: TRBJ1-5; D: .; CDR3: CASSQGDLNSNQPQHF; DNA: TGTGCCAGCAGCCAAGGGGACCTGAATAGCAATCAGCCCCAGCATTTT
size: .; V: TRBV6-5; J: TRBJ1-3; D: .; CDR3: CASRELSSGNTIYF; DNA: TGTGCCAGCAGGGAGCTAAGCTCTGGAAACACCATATATTTT
size: few; V: TRBV5-1; J: TRBJ2-5; D: .; CDR3: CASSFGRENQETQYF; DNA: TGCGCCAGCAGCTTTGGGCGGGAAAACCAAGAGACCCAGTACTTC
size: .; V: TRBV10-2; J: TRBJ1-1; D: .; CDR3: CAASVNTEAFF; DNA: TGCGCCGCATCGGTGAACACTGAAGCTTTCTTT
size: .; V: TRBV20-1; J: TRBJ1-5; D: .; CDR3: CSGAQSPDQPQHF; DNA: TGCAGTGGAGCGCAAAGCCCCGATCAGCCCCAGCATTTT
size: .; V: TRBV19; J: TRBJ2-5; D: .; CDR3: CASSIDHTTETQYF; DNA: TGTGCCAGTAGTATAGATCACACCACAGAGACCCAGTACTTC
size: .; V: TRBV2; J: TRBJ2-1; D: .; CDR3: CASSVGATWVDRQFF; DNA: TGTGCCAGCAGTGTAGGGGCGACCTGGGTGGACCGGCAGTTCTTC
size: few; V: TRBV29-1; J: TRBJ2-1; D: TRBD1; CDR3: CSGGQASYNEQFF; DNA: TGCAGCGGGGGACAGGCCTCCTACAATGAGCAGTTCTTC
size: .; V: TRBV5-1; J: TRBJ2-3; D: .; CDR3: CASSPEFGDTQYF; DNA: TGCGCCAGCAGCCCTGAGTTTGGAGATACGCAGTATTTT
size: few; V: TRBV5-1; J: TRBJ1-3; D: .; CDR3: CASSVTGSGNTIYF; DNA: TGCGCCAGCAGCGTGACAGGTTCTGGAAACACCATATATTTT
size: many; V: TRBV20-1; J: TRBJ1-3; D: .; CDR3: CSASPSTGSGNTIYF; DNA: TGCAGTGCTAGCCCCTCGACTGGCTCTGGAAACACCATATATTTT
size: many; V: TRBV7-9; J: TRBJ2-3; D: .; CDR3: CASRLGRADTQYF; DNA: TGTGCCAGCCGCCTGGGGAGAGCCGATACGCAGTATTTT
size: few; V: TRBV2; J: TRBJ2-7; D: TRBD2; CDR3: CASSPLTSGSNEQYF; DNA: TGTGCCAGCAGTCCACTGACTAGCGGGAGTAACGAGCAGTACTTC
size: many; V: TRBV7-2; J: TRBJ2-3; D: TRBD2; CDR3: CASSPRGLAGGRTDTQYF; DNA: TGTGCCAGCAGCCCCCGTGGACTAGCGGGGGGACGGACAGATACGCAGTATTTT
size: few; V: TRBV20-1; J: TRBJ2-7; D: .; CDR3: CSAREASYEQYF; DNA: TGCAGTGCTAGGGAAGCGTCCTACGAGCAGTACTTC
size: few; V: TRBV12-3/TRBV12-4; J: TRBJ2-1; D: TRBD1; CDR3: CASSPGTGYNEQFF; DNA: TGTGCCAGCAGTCCCGGGACAGGTTACAATGAGCAGTTCTTC
size: .; V: TRBV6-2/TRBV6-3; J: TRBJ1-1; D: .; CDR3: CASSYEFLENTEAFF; DNA: TGTGCCAGCAGTTATGAGTTTCTGGAGAACACTGAAGCTTTCTTT
size: few; V: TRBV30; J: TRBJ2-2; D: .; CDR3: CAWSFGTGELFF; DNA: TGTGCCTGGAGTTTCGGGACCGGGGAGCTGTTTTTT
size: .; V: TRBV20-1; J: TRBJ1-2; D: .; CDR3: CSAAPGRTTVNYGYTF; DNA: TGCAGTGCTGCTCCGGGACGGACGACCGTTAACTATGGCTACACCTTC
size: .; V: TRBV11-2; J: TRBJ2-7; D: .; CDR3: CASSLDAEQYF; DNA: TGTGCCAGCAGCTTAGACGCCGAGCAGTACTTC
size: .; V: TRBV9; J: TRBJ2-1; D: .; CDR3: CASSEVGTYNEQFF; DNA: TGTGCCAGCAGCGAGGTGGGGACCTACAATGAGCAGTTCTTC
size: many; V: TRBV2; J: TRBJ2-3; D: .; CDR3: CASSERPSIDTQYF; DNA: TGTGCCAGCAGTGAACGGCCTAGCATCGATACGCAGTATTTT
size: many; V: TRBV24-1; J: TRBJ1-1; D: .; CDR3: CATRGAENTEAFF; DNA: TGTGCCACCAGGGGCGCCGAGAACACTGAAGCTTTCTTT